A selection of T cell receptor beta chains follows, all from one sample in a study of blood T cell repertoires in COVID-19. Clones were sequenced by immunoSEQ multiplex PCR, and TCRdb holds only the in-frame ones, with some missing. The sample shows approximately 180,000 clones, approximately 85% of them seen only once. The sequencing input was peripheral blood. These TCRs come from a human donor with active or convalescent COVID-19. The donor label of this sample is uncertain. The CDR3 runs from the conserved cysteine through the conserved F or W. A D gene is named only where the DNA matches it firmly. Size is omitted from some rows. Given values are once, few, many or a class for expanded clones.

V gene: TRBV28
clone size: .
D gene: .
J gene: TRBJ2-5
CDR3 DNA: TGTGCCAGCAGTGAAATCGGGAACCCTATAAGGGAGACCCAGTACTTC
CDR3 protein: CASSEIGNPIRETQYF

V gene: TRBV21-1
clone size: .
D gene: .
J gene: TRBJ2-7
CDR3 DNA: TGTGCCGGCGCACGGCGGGCAGACGGGGCAGCGGGAGCTCCCTACGAGCAGTACTTC
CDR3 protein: CAGARRADGAAGAPYEQYF

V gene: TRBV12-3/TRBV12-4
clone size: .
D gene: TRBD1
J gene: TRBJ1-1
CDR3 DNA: TGTGCCAGCAGCTCGAGAGGGGGCGTTGAAGCTTTCTTT
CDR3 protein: CASSSRGGVEAFF

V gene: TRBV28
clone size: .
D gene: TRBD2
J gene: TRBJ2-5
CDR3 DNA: TGTGCCAGCCAACCGGCGGGGACTAGCGGGGGGGCTGAGACCCAGTACTTC
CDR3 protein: CASQPAGTSGGAETQYF

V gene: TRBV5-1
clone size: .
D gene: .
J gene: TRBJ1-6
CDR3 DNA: TGCGCCAGCAGCTTGTTAATGGCAGGGAATTCACCCCTCCACTTT
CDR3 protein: CASSLLMAGNSPLHF

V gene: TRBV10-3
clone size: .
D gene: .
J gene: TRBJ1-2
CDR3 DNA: TGTGCCATCAGTGAATCAACAGGGTCCAACTATGGCTACACCTTC
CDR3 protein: CAISESTGSNYGYTF

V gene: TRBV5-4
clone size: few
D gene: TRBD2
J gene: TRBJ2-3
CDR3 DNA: TGTGCCAGCAGCTTGCGCCTAGCGGGGATGGGCACAGATACGCAGTATTTT
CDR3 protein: CASSLRLAGMGTDTQYF

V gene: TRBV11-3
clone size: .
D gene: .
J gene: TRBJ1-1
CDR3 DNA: TGTGCCAGCAGCCCGAGCCCCGCGTACACTGAAGCTTTCTTT
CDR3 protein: CASSPSPAYTEAFF

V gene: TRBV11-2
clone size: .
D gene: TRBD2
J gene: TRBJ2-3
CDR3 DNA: TGTGCCAGCAGCCAGGGACTACGCACAGATACGCAGTATTTT
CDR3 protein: CASSQGLRTDTQYF

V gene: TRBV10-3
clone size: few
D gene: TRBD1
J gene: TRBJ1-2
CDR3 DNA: TGTGCCATCAGTGGCGGACAGGGAATATATGGCTACACCTTC
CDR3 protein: CAISGGQGIYGYTF

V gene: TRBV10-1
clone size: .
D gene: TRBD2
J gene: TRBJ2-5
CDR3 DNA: TGCGCCAGCAGTGAGTCGAGGCTAGCGGGCGGTAAAGAGACCCAGTACTTC
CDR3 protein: CASSESRLAGGKETQYF

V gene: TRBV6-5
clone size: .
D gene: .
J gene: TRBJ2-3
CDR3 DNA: TGTGCCAGCAGCCGTAAACTAGCCCCGCGGGATACGCAGTATTTT
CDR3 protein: CASSRKLAPRDTQYF

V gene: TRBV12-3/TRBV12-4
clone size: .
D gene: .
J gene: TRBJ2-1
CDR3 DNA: TGTGCCAGCAGTCTGTACAATGAGCAGTTCTTC
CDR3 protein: CASSLYNEQFF

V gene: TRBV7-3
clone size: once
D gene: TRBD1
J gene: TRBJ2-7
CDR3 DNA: TGTGCCAGCAGCTCGGACAGGGGGTCCTACGAGCAGTACTTC
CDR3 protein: CASSSDRGSYEQYF

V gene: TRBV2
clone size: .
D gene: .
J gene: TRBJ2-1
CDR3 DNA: TGTGCCAGCAGTGAAGTATCTGGGACTGGGCAGTTCTTC
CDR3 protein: CASSEVSGTGQFF

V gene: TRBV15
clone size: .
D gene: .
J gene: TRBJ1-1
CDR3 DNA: TGTGCCACCAGCAGAGATAAGGGTAAGGGGGAGCAAGCTTTCTTT
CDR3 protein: CATSRDKGKGEQAFF